The source of this T cell receptor beta chain is a study of CD8 T cells in Susac syndrome. Of note for this clonotype: The antigen is undetermined.

RNA in amounts of about 0.5 to 1 ug was reverse transcribed with random hexamers. MiXCR, applied by TCRdb to the immunoSEQ multiplex PCR reads, yields one record per CDR3 protein. This sample has around 80,000 distinct CDR3 sequences, with 80% to 95% found just once. Findings and limits, study-wide: The greatest CD8+ clonal expansion in Susac occurred in TEMRA cells and in active patients.

Germline V gives CDR1 LGHNA, CDR2 YNFKEQ. The ends lost 0 bases at V and 6 bases at J; junction bases unmatched: 3. The CDR3 spans 16 residues. The V call is TRBV4-2, the J call TRBJ2-2, with 11 positions matching TRBD2. This clonotype was sampled from a human donor with Susac syndrome. Sequenced sample: CD8+ T cells from PBMCs. The CDR3 loop is CASSQEISGRAGELFF. DNA of the CDR3: TGTGCCAGCAGCCAAGAGATTAGCGGGAGGGCCGGGGAGCTGTTTTTT.